This T cell receptor (beta chain) was recorded in a study of circulating and synovial CD4+ cells in juvenile arthritis. The CDR3 runs 13 residues. V was pared by 7 bases and J by 2 bases, with 12 bases between. The V gene's germline CDR1 is MNHNY and CDR2 SVGAGI (reference sequence). Assay: immunoSEQ multiplex PCR; the TCRdb copy retains only in-frame clones and omits some. The repertoire has more than 13,000 clones, 80% to 85% of them found once; the top ten carry 3% to 4%. A few counts support this clone. What it binds is not known. Study-wide results and limits: Bulk blood CD4 samples held at least an order of magnitude more or fewer genomes than CPL.

Sequenced: CD4+ T cells from synovial fluid. The rearrangement links TRBV6-6 to TRBJ2-7; D perhaps matches TRBD2 (5 bases). The sequence came from a human patient with juvenile idiopathic arthritis. Some clones in this sample may be carry-over from other donors' samples. CDR3 in amino acids: CASTASGPYEQYF. The CDR3 nucleotides are TGTGCCAGCACCGCCAGCGGACCCTACGAGCAGTACTTC.